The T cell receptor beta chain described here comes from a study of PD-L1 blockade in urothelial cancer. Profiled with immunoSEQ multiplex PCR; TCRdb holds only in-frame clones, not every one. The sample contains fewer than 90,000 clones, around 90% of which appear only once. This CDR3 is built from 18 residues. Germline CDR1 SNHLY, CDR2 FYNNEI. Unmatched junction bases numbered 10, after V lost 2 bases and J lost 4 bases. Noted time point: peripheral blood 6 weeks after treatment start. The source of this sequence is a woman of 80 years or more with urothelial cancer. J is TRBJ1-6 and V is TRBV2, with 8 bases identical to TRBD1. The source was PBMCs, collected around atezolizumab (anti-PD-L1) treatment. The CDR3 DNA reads TGTGCCAGCAGTGAAAGGACAGGGAGAGGGTCGTATAATTCACCCCTCCACTTT. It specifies CASSERTGRGSYNSPLHF.